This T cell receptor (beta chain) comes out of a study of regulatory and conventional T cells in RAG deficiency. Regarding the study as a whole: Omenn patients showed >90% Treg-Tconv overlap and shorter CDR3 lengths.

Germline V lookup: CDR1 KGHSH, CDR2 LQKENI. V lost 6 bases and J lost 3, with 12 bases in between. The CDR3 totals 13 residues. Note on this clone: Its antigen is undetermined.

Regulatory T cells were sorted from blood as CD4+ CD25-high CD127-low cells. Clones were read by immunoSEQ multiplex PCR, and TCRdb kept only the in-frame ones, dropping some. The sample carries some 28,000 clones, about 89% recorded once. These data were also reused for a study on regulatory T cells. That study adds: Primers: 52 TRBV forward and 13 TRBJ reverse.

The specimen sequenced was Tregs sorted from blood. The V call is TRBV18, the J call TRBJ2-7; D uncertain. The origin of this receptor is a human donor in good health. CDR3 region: CASSLGQYYEQYF. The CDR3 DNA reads TGTGCCAGCTCCCTCGGGCAGTACTACGAGCAGTACTTC.